What follows are 10 T cell receptor beta chains derived from one specimen sequenced in a study of T-cell reconstitution after alpha-beta-depleted transplantation in children. It was with unique molecular identifiers that the TCRbeta library was prepared. TCRdb used MiXCR to reprocess the PCR reads, holding one entry per CDR3 protein. The table lists some 260,000 distinct CDR3 sequences, 20% to 30% of them singletons. The sample here was PBMCs, mostly from graft donor cells, taken 360 days after TCRalphabeta/CD19-depleted stem cell transplant. These receptors were obtained from a female patient between 2 and 10 years old who had a stem cell transplant for congenital amegakaryocytic thrombocytopenia, so the T cells may come from the graft donor.

The CDR3 loop reads CASSQTPHRVYEQYF. CDR3 nucleotides: TGCGCCAGCAGCCAAACCCCCCACAGGGTCTACGAGCAGTACTTC. The V gene is TRBV4-3, the J gene TRBJ2-7; D perhaps matches TRBD1 (6 bases). V was pared by 2 bases and J by 3 bases, with 14 bases between. Germline V gene data show CDR1 as LGHNA and CDR2 as YSLEER. The length of the CDR3 is 15 residues.

The rearrangement links TRBV19 to TRBJ1-1; TRBD1 matches at 9 bases. Looked up from germline, CDR1 is LNHDA and CDR2 is SQIVND (reference sequence). The V gene end was trimmed by 5 bases and the J gene end by 4 bases; junction bases not matched to a gene: 5. The CDR3 sequence is 14 residues long. In nucleotides, the CDR3 is TGTGCCAGTAGTGTGACAGGGGGAGGCACTGAAGCTTTCTTT. Encoded protein: CASSVTGGGTEAFF.

This sequence joins TRBV7-8 and TRBJ1-5, with 7 positions matching TRBD1. Germline loops: CDR1 SGHVS, CDR2 FQNEAQ. The ends lost 5 bases at V and 1 base at J; junction bases unmatched: 8. CDR3 length: 16 residues. This CDR3 is CASSVHTGASNQPQHF. The DNA for the CDR3 is TGTGCCAGCAGCGTACACACAGGGGCCAGCAATCAGCCCCAGCATTTT.

This clonotype occurred a few times. The V call is TRBV29-1, the J call TRBJ2-5; 8 nucleotides line up with TRBD1. CDR1 is SQVTM and CDR2 is ANQGSEA in the germline V gene. V was pared by 0 bases and J by 1 base, with 4 bases of the junction left unmatched. The CDR3 runs 15 residues. The CDR3 protein is CSVEEWTGPQETQYF. CDR3 nucleotides: TGCAGCGTTGAAGAGTGGACAGGGCCCCAAGAGACCCAGTACTTC.

The chain uses TRBV10-3 and TRBJ2-7; 7 nucleotides line up with TRBD2. The CDR3 loop spans 14 amino acids. The junction had 10 bases not matched to a gene; V was cut back by 6 bases and J by 5 bases. Germline V gene lookup returns CDR1 ENHRY and CDR2 SYGVKD. The CDR3 reads CAIRGRAAGDEQYF. In nucleotides, the CDR3 is TGTGCCATCAGGGGAAGGGCGGCGGGAGACGAGCAGTACTTC.

This clonotype was seen ten or more times. The chain links TRBV20-1 to TRBJ2-3; D remains unclear. CDR1 and CDR2 (germline): DFQATT, SNEGSKA (reference sequence). This CDR3 has 13 residues. V was pared by 6 bases and J by 0 bases, with 10 bases between. CDR3 amino acids: CSATKESTDTQYF. The CDR3, as DNA: TGCAGTGCCACAAAAGAGAGCACAGATACGCAGTATTTT.

V is TRBV18 and J is TRBJ2-5; D gene uncertain. In germline, CDR1 is KGHSH, CDR2 LQKENI. Trimming removed 3 bases from V and 2 bases from J, with 7 bases in between. The CDR3 consists of 13 residues. CDR3 nucleotide sequence: TGTGCCAGCTCACCCTTTTGGCAAGAGACCCAGTACTTC. Translated, it gives CASSPFWQETQYF.

The V gene is TRBV4-1, the J gene TRBJ1-1; 7 positions match TRBD1. There are 19 residues in the CDR3. J gave up 0 bases and V 4 bases, and 17 bases lay outside the gene matches. The germline V gene has CDR1 MGHRA and CDR2 YSYEKL. Here the CDR3 DNA reads TGCGCCAGCAGCCGCGTTGGGACAGTGGGGCTCCACCTGAACACTGAAGCTTTCTTT. It translates to CASSRVGTVGLHLNTEAFF.

CDR3 amino acids: CSARVWDLNTEAFF. Here the CDR3 DNA reads TGCAGTGCTAGAGTATGGGACTTGAACACTGAAGCTTTCTTT. This rearrangement joins TRBV20-1 to TRBJ1-1; weak D call: TRBD1 (5 bases). This CDR3 has 14 amino acids. The germline V and J ends were trimmed by 1 base and 0 bases, with 9 bases remaining between them. The germline V gene encodes CDR1 DFQATT and CDR2 SNEGSKA (reference sequence).

This chain joins TRBV28 and TRBJ1-2; D remains unclear. This CDR3 contains 13 residues. CDR1 is MDHEN and CDR2 is SYDVKM in the germline V gene. Between the trimmed V and J ends, which lost 6 bases and 0 bases, there was a span of 8 bases. CDR3 sequence: CASRQPSNYGYTF. In nucleotides, the CDR3 is TGTGCCAGCAGACAGCCATCTAACTATGGCTACACCTTC.